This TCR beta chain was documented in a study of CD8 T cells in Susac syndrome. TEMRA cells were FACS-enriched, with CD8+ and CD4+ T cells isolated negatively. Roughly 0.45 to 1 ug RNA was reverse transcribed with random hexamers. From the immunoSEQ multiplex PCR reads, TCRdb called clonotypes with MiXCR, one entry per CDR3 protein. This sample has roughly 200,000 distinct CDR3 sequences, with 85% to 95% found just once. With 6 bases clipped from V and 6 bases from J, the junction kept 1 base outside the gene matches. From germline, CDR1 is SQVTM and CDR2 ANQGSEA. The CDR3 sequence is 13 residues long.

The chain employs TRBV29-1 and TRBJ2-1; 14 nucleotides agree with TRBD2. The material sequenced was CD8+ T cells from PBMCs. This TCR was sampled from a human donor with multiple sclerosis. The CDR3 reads CSVGLAGVNEQFF. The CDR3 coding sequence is TGCAGCGTGGGACTAGCGGGAGTCAATGAGCAGTTCTTC.